This TCR beta chain comes out of a study of T cell responses to AZD1222 COVID-19 vaccine. The repertoire was sequenced with immunoSEQ multiplex PCR; TCRdb's copy has only in-frame clones and lacks some. The table lists over 90,000 clones, roughly 88% of them singletons. Notes on this clone: The antigen remains undetermined.

Study conclusions and caveats: Most donors were white British and more were female, and clonal diversity was possibly underestimated. Epitopes outside B.1.351 and B.1.1.7 mutated regions reportedly drew nearly half of spike TCRs. A rise in Spike-specific TCR breadth and depth followed two AZD1222 doses. Seropositive status at baseline applied to only a handful of AZD1222 recipients.

The germline V and J ends were trimmed by 0 bases and 2 bases, with 8 bases remaining between them. The length of the CDR3 is 15 residues. Germline CDR1 LGHNA, CDR2 YNFKEQ. The rearrangement uses TRBV4-2 and TRBJ1-5; no clear D gene. This TCR derives from an adult in good health. The specimen comprised peripheral blood, sampled on day 0 of AZD1222 vaccination. CDR3 loop: CASSQDSTGNQPQHF. The CDR3 coding sequence is TGTGCCAGCAGCCAAGATTCTACTGGCAATCAGCCCCAGCATTTT.